The TCR beta chain described here comes from a study of blood T cells in healthy people across ages. Using a J-beta primer mix together with a sample-barcoded 5' primer, a second PCR was run for roughly 6 to 12 cycles. TCRdb redid the calling of the 5' RACE reads with MiXCR, one entry per CDR3 protein. The sample lists roughly 500,000 distinct CDR3 sequences; roughly 28% were seen once. Findings and caveats of the study: Reliance upon unsorted PBMCs precluded definitive naive versus antigen-experienced comparison. Total diversity from one million sequenced T cells was likely underestimated. Among T cells, TCR beta diversity per million cells dropped roughly linearly as age rose.

On this clonotype: Its antigen remains unidentified.

The CDR3 is made up of 16 amino acids. Germline V lookup: CDR1 LGHNA, CDR2 YSLEER. J gave up 4 bases and V 0 bases, and 4 bases lay outside the gene matches. This rearrangement joins TRBV4-3 to TRBJ2-3; 10 nucleotides match TRBD2. The clonotype comes from a woman aged 70-85 years in good health. Sequencing input: blood. The CDR3 here is CASSQDLAGAADTQYF. The CDR3 nucleotides read TGCGCCAGCAGCCAAGACCTAGCGGGAGCAGCAGATACGCAGTATTTT.